This paragraph covers one T cell receptor (beta chain) sequence. The antigen is unknown. The data derive from a study of T cell responses to AZD1222 COVID-19 vaccine. Repertoires were generated with immunoSEQ multiplex PCR, while TCRdb's copy carries only in-frame clones and drops some. The table records fewer than 120,000 clones, about nine tenths of them present only once. Findings of the study overall: Spike-specific TCR breadth and depth were elevated following two AZD1222 doses.

This clonotype originated in an adult in good health. This specimen consisted of peripheral blood, obtained on day 0 of AZD1222 vaccination.

The CDR3, as DNA: TGTGCCAGCAGGGAACAGGGAAGCTATGGCTACACCTTC. Translated, it gives CASREQGSYGYTF. The chain uses TRBV28 and TRBJ1-2; D may be TRBD1 (6 bases). The CDR3 contains 13 residues. V was clipped by 6 bases and J by 4 bases, with 12 bases between them. Looked up from germline, CDR1 is MDHEN and CDR2 is SYDVKM.